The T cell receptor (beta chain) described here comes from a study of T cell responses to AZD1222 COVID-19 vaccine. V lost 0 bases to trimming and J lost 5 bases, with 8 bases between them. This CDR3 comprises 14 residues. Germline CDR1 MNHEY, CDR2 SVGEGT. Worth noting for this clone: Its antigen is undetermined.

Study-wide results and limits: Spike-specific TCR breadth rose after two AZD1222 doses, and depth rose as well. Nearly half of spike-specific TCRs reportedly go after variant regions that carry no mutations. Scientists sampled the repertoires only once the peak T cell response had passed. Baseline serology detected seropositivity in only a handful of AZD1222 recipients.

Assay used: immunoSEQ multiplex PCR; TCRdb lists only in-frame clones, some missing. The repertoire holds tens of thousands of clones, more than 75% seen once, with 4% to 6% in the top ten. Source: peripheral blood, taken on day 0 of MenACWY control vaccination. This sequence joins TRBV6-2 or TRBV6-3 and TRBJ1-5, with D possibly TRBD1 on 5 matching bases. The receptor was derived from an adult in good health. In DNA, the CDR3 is TGTGCCAGCAGTTACTCGGGCAGGGATCAGCCCCAGCATTTT. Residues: CASSYSGRDQPQHF.